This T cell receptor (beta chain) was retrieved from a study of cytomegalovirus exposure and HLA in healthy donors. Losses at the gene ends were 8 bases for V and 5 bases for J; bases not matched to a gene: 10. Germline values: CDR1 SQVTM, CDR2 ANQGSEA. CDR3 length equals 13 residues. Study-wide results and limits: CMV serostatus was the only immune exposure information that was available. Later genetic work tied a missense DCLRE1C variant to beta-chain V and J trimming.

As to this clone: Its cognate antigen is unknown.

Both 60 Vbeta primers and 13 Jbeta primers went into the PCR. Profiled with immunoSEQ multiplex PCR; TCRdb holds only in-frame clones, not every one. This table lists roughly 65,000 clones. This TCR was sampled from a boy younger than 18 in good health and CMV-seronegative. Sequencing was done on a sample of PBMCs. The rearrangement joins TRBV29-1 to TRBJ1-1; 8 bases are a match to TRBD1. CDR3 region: CSSGQGWGTEAFF. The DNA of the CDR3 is TGCAGCAGTGGACAGGGTTGGGGGACTGAAGCTTTCTTT.